The T cell receptor (beta chain) described here comes from a study of cytomegalovirus exposure and HLA in healthy donors. The length of the CDR3 is 15 residues. V shed 3 bases and J 3 bases; nucleotides not matched to a gene: 4. Germline CDR1 reads SGHAT; CDR2 reads FQDESV (reference sequence). Primers for the PCR totalled 60 Vbeta and 13 Jbeta. The assay was immunoSEQ multiplex PCR, and TCRdb's table has in-frame clones only and misses some. The sample features fewer than 70,000 clones, with about 3.5% in its top ten. V and J are TRBV11-1 and TRBJ2-7; 11 positions agree with TRBD2. Sequencing was done on a sample of PBMCs. This receptor was identified in a woman between 18 and 29 years old in good health and CMV-seronegative. CDR3 region: CASSFSGGDVYEQYF. The DNA of the CDR3 is TGTGCCAGCAGCTTTAGCGGGGGGGATGTCTACGAGCAGTACTTC.